The rows below give T cell receptor beta chains drawn from one sample of a study of blood T cell repertoires in COVID-19. TCRdb's copy holds only in-frame clones and misses some; the assay was immunoSEQ multiplex PCR. This repertoire shows about 60,000 clones, around 91% found once; its top ten account for about 12%. Sequencing used peripheral blood. Source of these receptors: a man aged 55 to 70 with active COVID-19. Both conserved end residues are part of each CDR3. The D gene is left open where the match is weak. A row's size may be missing; if present it is once, few, many or a size class.

. TRBJ2-7 TRBV27 . TGTGCCAGCAGTTTATATTGGGCGCAGGGAACCTCCTACGAGCAGTACTTC CASSLYWAQGTSYEQYF
TRBD2 TRBJ2-1 TRBV11-2 . TGTGCCAGCAGCTTGGAACGACTAGCTGCTGACAATGAGCAGTTCTTC CASSLERLAADNEQFF
. TRBJ2-7 TRBV19 . TGTGCCAGCCGAGTCGGGGGGACAGGCTACTACGAGCAGTACTTC CASRVGGTGYYEQYF
TRBD1 TRBJ1-5 TRBV18 . TGTGCCAGCTCACCTCAAACAGGGGGCGGGCAGCCCCAGCATTTT CASSPQTGGGQPQHF
TRBD2 TRBJ2-1 TRBV24-1 . TGTGCCACCAGCCAAACTAGCGGGATCTACTCCTACAATGAGCAGTTCTTC CATSQTSGIYSYNEQFF
. TRBJ2-7 TRBV27 few TGTGCCAGCAGTTTGCTCCCACTAAATCGCGAGCAGTACTTC CASSLLPLNREQYF
. TRBJ2-7 TRBV4-2 . TGTGCCAGCAGCCAAGATGGACTCTCAGGGGCCTACGAGCAGTACTTC CASSQDGLSGAYEQYF
TRBD1 TRBJ1-4 TRBV5-6 once TGTGCCAGCAGCATGACAGGGGGTAATGAAAAACTGTTTTTT CASSMTGGNEKLFF
TRBD2 TRBJ2-1 TRBV27 . TGTGCCAGCAGTTCCAGACTAGCAAACTCCTACAATGAGCAGTTCTTC CASSSRLANSYNEQFF
. TRBJ2-1 TRBV5-1 . TGCGCCAGCAGCTTGGCTGGGGGACAATCCTACAATGAGCAGTTCTTC CASSLAGGQSYNEQFF
. TRBJ2-7 TRBV7-2 . TGTGCCAGCAGCCTAACGCTTAACGTCCGGGACTACGAGCAGTACTTC CASSLTLNVRDYEQYF
TRBD2 TRBJ2-7 TRBV7-2 . TGTGCCAGCAGTCTAGGGAGGGCGAACTACGAGCAGTACTTC CASSLGRANYEQYF
. TRBJ1-2 TRBV7-2 . TGTGCCAGCAGCTTCTCGGCGGAGACGCACTATGGCTACACCTTC CASSFSAETHYGYTF
. TRBJ2-4 TRBV13 . TGTGCCAGCGGGGGACTAGCCAAAAACATTCAGTACTTC CASGGLAKNIQYF
. TRBJ1-5 TRBV11-2 . TGTGCCAGCAGCTTAGGAGTTGCTCAGCCCCAGCATTTT CASSLGVAQPQHF